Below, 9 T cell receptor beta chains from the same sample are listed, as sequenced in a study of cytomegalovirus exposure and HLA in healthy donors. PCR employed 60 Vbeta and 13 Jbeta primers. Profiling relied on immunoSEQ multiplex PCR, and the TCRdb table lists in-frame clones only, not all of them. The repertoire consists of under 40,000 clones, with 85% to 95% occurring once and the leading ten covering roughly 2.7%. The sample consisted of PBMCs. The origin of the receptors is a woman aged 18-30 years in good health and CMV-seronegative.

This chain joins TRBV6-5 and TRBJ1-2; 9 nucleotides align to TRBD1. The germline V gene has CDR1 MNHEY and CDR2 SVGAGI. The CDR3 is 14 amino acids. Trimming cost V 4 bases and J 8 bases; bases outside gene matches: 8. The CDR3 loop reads CASSSLQGAWGYTF. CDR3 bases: TGTGCCAGCAGTTCCCTACAGGGGGCGTGGGGCTACACCTTC.

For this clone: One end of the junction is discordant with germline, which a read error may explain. The CDR3 DNA follows: TGTGCCAGCAGTTTATCTTTCCGGGACTTGAACTTC. This codes for CASSLSFRDLNF. The chain joins TRBV28 to TRBJ2-5, with D perhaps matching TRBD2 (6 bases). This CDR3 contains 12 residues. The germline V gene encodes CDR1 MDHEN and CDR2 SYDVKM.

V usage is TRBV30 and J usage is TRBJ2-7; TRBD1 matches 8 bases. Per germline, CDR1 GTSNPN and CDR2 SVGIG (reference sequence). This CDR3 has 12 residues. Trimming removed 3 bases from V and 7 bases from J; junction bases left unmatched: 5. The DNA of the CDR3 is TGTGCCTGGAGCGGACAGGGTTGGGAGCAGTACTTC. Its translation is CAWSGQGWEQYF.

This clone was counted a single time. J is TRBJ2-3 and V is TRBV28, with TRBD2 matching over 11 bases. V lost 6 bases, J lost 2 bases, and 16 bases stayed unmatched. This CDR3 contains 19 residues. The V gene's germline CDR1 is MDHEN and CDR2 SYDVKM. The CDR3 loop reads CASRPGTSGYVYITDTQYF. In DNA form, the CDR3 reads TGTGCCAGCAGACCCGGGACTAGCGGATATGTGTATATCACAGATACGCAGTATTTT.

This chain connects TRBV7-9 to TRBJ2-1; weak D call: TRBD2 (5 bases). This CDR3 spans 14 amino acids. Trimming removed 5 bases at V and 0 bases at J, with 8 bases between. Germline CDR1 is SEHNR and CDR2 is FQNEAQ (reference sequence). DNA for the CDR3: TGTGCCAGCAGCCGTGAGGGCTCCTACAATGAGCAGTTCTTC. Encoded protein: CASSREGSYNEQFF.

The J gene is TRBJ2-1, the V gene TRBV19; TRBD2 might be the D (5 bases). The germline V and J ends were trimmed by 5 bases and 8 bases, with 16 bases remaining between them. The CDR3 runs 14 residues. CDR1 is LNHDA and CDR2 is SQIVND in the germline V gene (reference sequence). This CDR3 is CASSSGSIIYEQFF. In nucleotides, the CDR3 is TGTGCCAGTAGTTCGGGGAGCATTATTTATGAGCAGTTCTTC.

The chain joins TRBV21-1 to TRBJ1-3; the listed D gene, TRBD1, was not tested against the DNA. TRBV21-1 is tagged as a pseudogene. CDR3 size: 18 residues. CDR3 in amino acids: CASSKDQAGHSSGNTIYF. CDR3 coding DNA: TGTGCCAGCAGCAAAGATCAGGCAGGACACAGCTCTGGAAACACCATATATTTT.

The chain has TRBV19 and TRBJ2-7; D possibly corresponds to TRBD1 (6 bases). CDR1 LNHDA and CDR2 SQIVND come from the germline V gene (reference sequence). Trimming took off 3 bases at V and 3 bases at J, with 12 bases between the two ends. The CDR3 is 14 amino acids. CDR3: CASSIEWDNYEQYF. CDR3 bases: TGTGCCAGTAGTATCGAATGGGACAACTACGAGCAGTACTTC.

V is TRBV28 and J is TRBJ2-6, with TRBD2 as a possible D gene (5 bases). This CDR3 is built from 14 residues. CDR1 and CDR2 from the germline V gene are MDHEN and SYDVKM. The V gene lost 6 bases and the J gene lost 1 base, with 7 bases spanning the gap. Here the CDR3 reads CASSRRSGANVLTF. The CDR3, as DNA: TGTGCCAGCAGCCGGAGGTCTGGGGCCAACGTCCTGACTTTC.